The 17 T cell receptor beta chains listed next were all sequenced from one sample in a study of metastatic and nonmetastatic thyroid tumors. TCRdb re-processed the PCR reads through MiXCR. This table has 25,000 or so clones, around 17% appearing once. No treatment of any kind had been given to any patient before thyroid surgery. Sequencing was carried out using blood. The source is a female donor with papillary thyroid cancer or a benign thyroid nodule (not recorded which). Some clones in this sample may be carry-over from other donors' samples.

This clone has at least ten counts. The genes are TRBV4-1 and TRBJ2-5, with 7 bases matching TRBD2. The CDR3 loop spans 15 amino acids. Germline loops: CDR1 MGHRA, CDR2 YSYEKL. V gave up 2 bases and J gave up 1 base; unmatched junction bases: 4. CDR3 in DNA: TGCGCCAGCAGCCAAAGGGGAGGGGCCCAAGAGACCCAGTACTTC. This encodes CASSQRGGAQETQYF.

Only a few counts were recorded for this clone. This likely comes from a read error, as the CDR3 has no conserved phenylalanine or tryptophan at its end. The chain is built from TRBV6-1 and TRBJ2-1; 10 bases align to TRBD2. This CDR3 spans 16 amino acids. J gave up 11 bases and V 4 bases, and 14 bases lay outside the gene matches. Germline CDR1 and CDR2: MNHNS and SASEGT. As DNA, the CDR3 is TGTGCCAGCAGTGCCCGTCCAGCGGGAGGGCCGACAAAGCAGTTCTCC. Encoded protein: CASSARPAGGPTKQFS.

The V gene is TRBV4-1, the J gene TRBJ1-2, with D possibly TRBD1 on 5 matching bases. Trimming left V 4 bases short and J 3 bases short, with 6 bases between. Germline assignment: CDR1 MGHRA and CDR2 YSYEKL. The CDR3 sequence is 12 residues long. CDR3 in amino acids: CASSRGDYGYTF. CDR3 bases: TGCGCCAGCAGCCGGGGGGACTATGGCTACACCTTC.

This clone was counted a few times. A much larger clonotype is one base distant, so this may be a read error. The chain links TRBV25-1 to TRBJ2-2, with D unclear. This CDR3 is built from 16 residues. Germline V lookup: CDR1 MGHDK, CDR2 SYGVNS. CDR3 DNA sequence: TGTGCCGGCAGTGGTGGCCAAAAAGTAAACGCCGGGGAGCTGTTTTTT. Encoded protein: CAGSGGQKVNAGELFF.

Of note for this clone: A junction end diverges from the germline sequence, so it may reflect a read error. J is TRBJ2-1 and V is TRBV28; 7 bases fit TRBD2. Germline V gene data show CDR1 as MDHEN and CDR2 as SYDVKM. CDR3 size: 17 residues. In nucleotides, the CDR3 is TGTGCCAGCAGTTTAAAGAAGGTTGGACCCCTCAGGCGGGAGCAATTCTTC. Protein product: CASSLKKVGPLRREQFF. The full variable domain, rest sourced from reference TRBV28 and TRBJ2-1, is DVKVTQSSRYLVKRTGEKVFLECVQDMDHENMFWYRQDPGLGLRLIYFSYDVKMKEKGDIPEGYSVSREKKERFSLILESASTNQTSMYLCASSLKKVGPLRREQFFGPGTRLTVL.

The genes are TRBV20-1 and TRBJ1-1; perhaps TRBD1 as D (5 bases). There are 14 residues in the CDR3. Trimming stripped 0 bases from V and 4 bases from J, with 12 bases between. CDR1 DFQATT and CDR2 SNEGSKA come from the germline V gene (reference sequence). In DNA form, the CDR3 reads TGCAGTGCTAGAGAGGGGACTGTCCGCACTGAAGCTTTCTTT. Its translation is CSAREGTVRTEAFF.

This clone came up many times. The rearrangement joins TRBV20-1 to TRBJ1-5; D not certain. The CDR3 totals 13 residues. Trimming shortened V by 0 bases and J by 7 bases, and 10 bases separated the two germline ends. CDR1 DFQATT and CDR2 SNEGSKA come from the germline V gene (reference sequence). The CDR3 DNA reads TGCAGTGCTAGAGATCTGGTAGGACAGCCCCAGCATTTT. This encodes CSARDLVGQPQHF.

This clone occurred a few times. The gene calls are TRBV28 and TRBJ2-2, with D maybe TRBD2 (6 bases). Germline lookup yields CDR1 MDHEN and CDR2 SYDVKM. V shed 8 bases and J shed 9 bases, with 19 bases lying between them. The CDR3 sequence is 14 residues long. CDR3 nucleotide sequence: TGTGCCAGCGGTATCACTATCGGGAGTCGGGAGCTGTTTTTT. It translates to CASGITIGSRELFF.

In this sample, this clone turned up a few times. A read error may produce the germline difference seen at one junction end. V and J are TRBV28 and TRBJ2-2, with D tentatively TRBD2 (6 bases). The CDR3 has 15 amino acids. Germline CDR1 and CDR2: MDHEN and SYDVKM. Here the CDR3 DNA reads TGTGCCAGCAGTTTTGGAGGACTAAAAACCGGGGAGATGTTTTTT. Translation gives CASSFGGLKTGEMFF.

The chain carries TRBV6-5 and TRBJ2-1, with TRBD2 identical over 8 bases. J was trimmed by 7 bases and V by 5 bases; bases with no gene match: 13. The CDR3 totals 16 residues. Germline-derived CDR1 and CDR2 are MNHEY and SVGAGI. The CDR3 bases are TGTGCCAGCAGTCTACGGACGGGAGGGCCAAGGAATGAGCAGTTCTTC. Translated: CASSLRTGGPRNEQFF.

The chain links TRBV27 to TRBJ2-1, with TRBD2 as a possible D gene (8 bases). The germline V and J ends were trimmed by 5 bases and 9 bases, with 26 bases remaining between them. CDR1 MNHEY and CDR2 SMNVEV come from the germline V gene (reference sequence). This CDR3 is 17 amino acids long. CDR3 in DNA: TGTGCCAGCAGTCCGGGAGGGGGGACAGACATCCTGGGTGAGCAGTTCTTC. It encodes CASSPGGGTDILGEQFF.

Judged by abundance, this clone is medium-sized. This chain connects TRBV3-1 to TRBJ2-3, with 7 positions matching TRBD2. The CDR3 contains 16 residues. Trimming removed 4 bases from V and 4 bases from J; junction bases left unmatched: 11. In germline, CDR1 is LGHDT, CDR2 YNNKEL (reference sequence). CDR3 loop: CASSPPESGIADTQYF. CDR3 nucleotide sequence: TGTGCCAGCAGCCCCCCAGAGAGCGGGATAGCAGATACGCAGTATTTT.

The chain carries TRBV20-1 and TRBJ1-1, with a weak D call TRBD1 (6 bases). The CDR3 consists of 13 residues. V lost 3 bases to trimming and J lost 4 bases, with 12 bases between them. Germline V lookup: CDR1 DFQATT, CDR2 SNEGSKA (reference sequence). As DNA, the CDR3 is TGCAGTGCTAGGGGAGGGGGGAGCACTGAAGCTTTCTTT. Encoded protein: CSARGGGSTEAFF.

Ten or more counts support this clone. V usage is TRBV14 and J usage is TRBJ1-3; tentatively, D is TRBD1 (5 bases). The CDR3 runs to 16 residues. Germline-derived CDR1 and CDR2 are SGHDN and FVKESK. V lost 5 bases to trimming and J lost 0 bases, with 14 bases between them. CDR3 sequence: CASSFTGAFSGNTIYF. The CDR3, as DNA: TGTGCCAGCAGCTTCACAGGTGCCTTCTCTGGAAACACCATATATTTT.

This clone was seen ten or more times. In nucleotides, the CDR3 is TGTGCCAGCAGACCCACCCTGGGACTAGCGGGGAATGAGCAGTTCTTC. Its protein product is CASRPTLGLAGNEQFF. The chain carries TRBV12-3 or TRBV12-4 and TRBJ2-1; 13 bases are shared with TRBD2. This CDR3 has 16 residues. V lost 6 bases, J lost 7 bases, and 9 bases stayed unmatched.

The sample holds a few counts of this clone. This rearrangement joins TRBV2 to TRBJ2-5; 10 bases map to TRBD1. The CDR3 contains 15 residues. Germline trimming cut 6 bases from V and 3 bases from J; bases unmatched to any gene: 7. Per germline, CDR1 SNHLY and CDR2 FYNNEI. The DNA of the CDR3 is TGTGCCAGCAGAGAGACAGGGGGCGAAAAAGAGACCCAGTACTTC. Amino acid sequence: CASRETGGEKETQYF.

This clone was seen at least ten times. The J gene is TRBJ2-7, the V gene TRBV19; unclear D gene. Trimming pared 2 bases from V and 3 bases from J, leaving 14 bases between. The CDR3 spans 15 residues. Germline-derived CDR1 and CDR2 are LNHDA and SQIVND (reference sequence). The CDR3 spells CASSIRHEAFYEQYF. The CDR3 nucleotides read TGTGCCAGTAGTATACGCCACGAAGCCTTCTACGAGCAGTACTTC.